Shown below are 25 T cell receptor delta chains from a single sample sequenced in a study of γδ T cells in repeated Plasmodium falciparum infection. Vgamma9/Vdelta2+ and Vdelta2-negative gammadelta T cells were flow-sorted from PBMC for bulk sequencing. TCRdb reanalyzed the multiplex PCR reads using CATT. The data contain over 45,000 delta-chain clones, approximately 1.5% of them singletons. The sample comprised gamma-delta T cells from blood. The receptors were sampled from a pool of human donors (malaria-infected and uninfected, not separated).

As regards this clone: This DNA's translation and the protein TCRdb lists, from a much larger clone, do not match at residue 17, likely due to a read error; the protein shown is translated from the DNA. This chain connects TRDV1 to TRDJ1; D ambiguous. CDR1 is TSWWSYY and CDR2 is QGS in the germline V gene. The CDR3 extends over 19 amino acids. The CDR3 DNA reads TGTGCTCTTGGGGAACCCCCGCTGCACTTACAAGGGTACACCGATAAACACATCTTT. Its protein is CALGEPPLHLQGYTDKHIF.

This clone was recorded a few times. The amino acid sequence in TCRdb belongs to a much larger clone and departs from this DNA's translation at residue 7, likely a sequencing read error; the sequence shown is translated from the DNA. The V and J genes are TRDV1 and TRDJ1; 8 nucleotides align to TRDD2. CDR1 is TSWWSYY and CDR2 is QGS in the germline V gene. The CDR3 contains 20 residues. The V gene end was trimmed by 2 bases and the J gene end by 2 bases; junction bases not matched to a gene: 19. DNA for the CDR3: TGTGCTCTTGGGGAATGGACTTCCTACGGTCTGGGGATTGGTACCGATAAACTCATCTTT. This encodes CALGEWTSYGLGIGTDKLIF.

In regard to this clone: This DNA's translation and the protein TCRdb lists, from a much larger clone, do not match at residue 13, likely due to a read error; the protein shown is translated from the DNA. The CDR3 bases are TGTGCCTGTGACACAGTACTGGGGGCCTCACCCTCGCACACCGATAAACTCATCTTT. It encodes CACDTVLGASPSHTDKLIF. This sequence joins TRDV2 and TRDJ1; 8 bases line up with TRDD3. The length of the CDR3 is 19 residues. V lost 1 base and J lost 0; bases outside the gene matches: 15. Germline V gene data show CDR1 as GEAIGNYY and CDR2 as EKD.

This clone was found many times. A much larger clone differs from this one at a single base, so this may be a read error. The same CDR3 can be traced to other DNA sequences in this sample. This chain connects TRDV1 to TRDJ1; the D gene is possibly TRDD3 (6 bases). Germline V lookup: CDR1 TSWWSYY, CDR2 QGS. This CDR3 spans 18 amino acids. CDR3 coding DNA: TGTGCTCTTGGGGAACTGGCATGCCGGGGGACTAACACAGATAAACTCATCTTT. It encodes CALGELACRGTNTDKLIF.

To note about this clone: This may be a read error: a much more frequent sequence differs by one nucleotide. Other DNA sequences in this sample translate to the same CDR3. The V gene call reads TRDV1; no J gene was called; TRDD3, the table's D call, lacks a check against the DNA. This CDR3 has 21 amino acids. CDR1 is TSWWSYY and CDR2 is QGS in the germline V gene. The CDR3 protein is CALGEVFLRFWGKLYTDKLIF. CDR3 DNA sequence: TGTGCTCTTGGGGAAGTCTTCCTACGATTCTGGGGGAAACTGTACACCGATAAGCTCATCTTT.

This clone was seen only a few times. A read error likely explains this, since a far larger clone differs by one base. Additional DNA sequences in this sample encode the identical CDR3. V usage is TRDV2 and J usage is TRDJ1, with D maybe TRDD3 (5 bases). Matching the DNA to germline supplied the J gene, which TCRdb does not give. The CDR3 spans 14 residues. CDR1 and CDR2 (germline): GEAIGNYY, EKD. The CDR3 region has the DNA TGCGCCTGTGACAGATGGGGACCTACCGATAAACTCATCTTT. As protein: CACDRWGPTDKLIF.

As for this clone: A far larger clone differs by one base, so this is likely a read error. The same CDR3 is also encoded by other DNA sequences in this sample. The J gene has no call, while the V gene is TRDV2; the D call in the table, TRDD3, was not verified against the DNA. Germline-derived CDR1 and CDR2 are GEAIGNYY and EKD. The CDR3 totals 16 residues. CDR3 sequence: CACGPGIRVVTDKLIF. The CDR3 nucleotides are TGTGCCTGTGGCCCGGGGATACGCGTGGTTACCGATAAGCTCATCTTT.

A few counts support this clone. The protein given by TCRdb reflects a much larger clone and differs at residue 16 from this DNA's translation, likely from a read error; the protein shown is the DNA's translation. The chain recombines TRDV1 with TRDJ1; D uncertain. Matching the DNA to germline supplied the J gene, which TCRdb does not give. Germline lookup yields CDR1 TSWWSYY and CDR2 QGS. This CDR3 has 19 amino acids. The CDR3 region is CALGEPPLHLQGYTDELIF. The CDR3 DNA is TGTGCTCTTGGGGAACCCCCGCTGCACTTACAAGGGTACACCGATGAACTCATCTTT.

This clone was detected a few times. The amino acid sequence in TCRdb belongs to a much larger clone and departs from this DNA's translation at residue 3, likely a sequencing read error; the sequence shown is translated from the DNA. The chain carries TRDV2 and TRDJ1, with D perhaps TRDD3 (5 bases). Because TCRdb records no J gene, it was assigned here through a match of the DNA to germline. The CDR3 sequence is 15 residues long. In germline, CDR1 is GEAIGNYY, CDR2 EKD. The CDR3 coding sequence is TGTGCCCGTGACACGGGGGGTCCGAGACCCGATAAACTCATCTTT. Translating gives CARDTGGPRPDKLIF.

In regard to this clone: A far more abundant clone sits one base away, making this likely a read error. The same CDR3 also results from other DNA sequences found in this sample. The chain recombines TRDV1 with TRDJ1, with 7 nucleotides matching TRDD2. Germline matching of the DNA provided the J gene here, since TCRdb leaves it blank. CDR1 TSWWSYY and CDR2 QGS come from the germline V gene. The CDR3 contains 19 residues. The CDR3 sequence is CALGTSIPTVWEYTDKLIF. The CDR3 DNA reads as TGTGCCCTTGGGACCTCTATTCCTACAGTGTGGGAGTACACCGATAAACTCATCTTT.

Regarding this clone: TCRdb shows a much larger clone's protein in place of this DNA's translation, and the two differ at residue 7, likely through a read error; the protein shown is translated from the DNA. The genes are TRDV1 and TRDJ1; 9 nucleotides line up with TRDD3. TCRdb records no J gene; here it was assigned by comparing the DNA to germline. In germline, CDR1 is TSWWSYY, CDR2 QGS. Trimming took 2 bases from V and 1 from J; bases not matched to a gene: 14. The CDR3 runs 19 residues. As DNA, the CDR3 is TGTGCTCTTGGGGAAAGGGTCACTAGGGGGATACCGCCCACCGATAAACTCATCTTT. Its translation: CALGERVTRGIPPTDKLIF.

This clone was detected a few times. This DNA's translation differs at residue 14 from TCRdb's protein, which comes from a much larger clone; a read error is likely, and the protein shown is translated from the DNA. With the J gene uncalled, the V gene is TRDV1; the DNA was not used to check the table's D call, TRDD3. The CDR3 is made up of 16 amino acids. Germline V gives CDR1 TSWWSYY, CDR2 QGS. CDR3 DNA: TGTGCTCTTGGGGAACCCCCGTTCCCTCCCACGACGAAACCCATCTTT. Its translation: CALGEPPFPPTTKPIF.

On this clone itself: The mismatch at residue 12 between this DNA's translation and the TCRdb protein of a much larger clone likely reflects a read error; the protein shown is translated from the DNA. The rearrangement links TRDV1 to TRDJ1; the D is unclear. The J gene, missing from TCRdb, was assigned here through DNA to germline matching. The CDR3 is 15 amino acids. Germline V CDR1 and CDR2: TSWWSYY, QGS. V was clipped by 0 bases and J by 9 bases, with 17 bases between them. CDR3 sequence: CALGELYRQSPELIF. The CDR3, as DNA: TGTGCTCTTGGGGAACTTTACCGACAGAGCCCTGAACTCATCTTT.

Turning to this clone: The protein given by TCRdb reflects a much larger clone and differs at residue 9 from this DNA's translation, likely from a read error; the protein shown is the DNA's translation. The CDR3 DNA sequence: TGTGCTCTTGGGGAACTGGTGACACATACCCCGACGTACACCGATAAACTCATCTTT. Amino acids: CALGELVTHTPTYTDKLIF. The chain links TRDV1 to TRDJ1, with D hard to call. V was cut by 0 bases and J by 0 bases, with 20 bases left in between. This CDR3 spans 19 amino acids. The V gene's germline CDR1 is TSWWSYY and CDR2 QGS.

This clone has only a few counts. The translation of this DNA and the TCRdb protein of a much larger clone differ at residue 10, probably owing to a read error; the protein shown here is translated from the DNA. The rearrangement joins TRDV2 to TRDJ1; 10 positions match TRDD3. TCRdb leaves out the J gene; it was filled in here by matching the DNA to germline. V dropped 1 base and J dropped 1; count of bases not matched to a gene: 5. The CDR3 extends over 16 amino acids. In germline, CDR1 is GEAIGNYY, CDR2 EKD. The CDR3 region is CACDTLGDMVTDKLIF. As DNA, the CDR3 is TGTGCCTGTGACACTCTGGGGGATATGGTCACCGATAAACTCATCTTT.

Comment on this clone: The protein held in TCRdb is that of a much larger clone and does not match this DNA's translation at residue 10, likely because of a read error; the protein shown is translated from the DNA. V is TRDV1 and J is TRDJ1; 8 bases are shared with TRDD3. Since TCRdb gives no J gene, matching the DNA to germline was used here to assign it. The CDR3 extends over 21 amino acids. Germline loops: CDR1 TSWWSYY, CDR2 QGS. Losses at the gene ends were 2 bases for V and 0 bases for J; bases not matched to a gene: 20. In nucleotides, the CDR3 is TGTGCTCTTGGGGAATTGGCCTTCCCGGATACTGGGGGCACTTACACCGATAAACTCATCTTT. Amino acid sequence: CALGELAFPDTGGTYTDKLIF.

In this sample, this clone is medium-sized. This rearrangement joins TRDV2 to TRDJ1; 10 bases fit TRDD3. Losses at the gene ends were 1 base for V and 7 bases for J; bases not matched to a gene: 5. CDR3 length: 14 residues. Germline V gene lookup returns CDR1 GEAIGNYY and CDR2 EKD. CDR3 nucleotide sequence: TGTGCCTGTGACACTTTAATGGGGGATACTAAACTCATCTTT. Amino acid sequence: CACDTLMGDTKLIF.

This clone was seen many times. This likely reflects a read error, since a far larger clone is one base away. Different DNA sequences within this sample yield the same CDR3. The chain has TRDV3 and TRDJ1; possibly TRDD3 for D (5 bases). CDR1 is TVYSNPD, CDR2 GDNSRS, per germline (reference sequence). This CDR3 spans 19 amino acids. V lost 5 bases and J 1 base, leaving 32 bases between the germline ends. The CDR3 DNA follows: TGTGCCATACGTGCTCATTCTGAGTTGTGCGAAAGTGCCACCGATAAACTCATCTTT. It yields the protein CAIRAHSELCESATDKLIF. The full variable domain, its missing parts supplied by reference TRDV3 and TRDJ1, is CDKVTQSSPDQTVASGSEVVLLCTYDTVYSNPDLFWYRIRPDYSFQFVFYGDNSRSEGADFTQGRFSVKHILTQKAFHLVISPVRTEDSATYYCAIRAHSELCESATDKLIFGKGTRVTVEP.

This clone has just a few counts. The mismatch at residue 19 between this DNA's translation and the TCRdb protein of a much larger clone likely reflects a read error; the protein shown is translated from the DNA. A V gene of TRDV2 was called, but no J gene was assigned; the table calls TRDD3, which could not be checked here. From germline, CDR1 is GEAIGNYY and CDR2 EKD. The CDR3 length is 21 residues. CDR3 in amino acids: CACDSVLMGTGGYAHTDKPIF. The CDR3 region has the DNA TGTGCCTGTGACTCCGTTTTAATGGGTACTGGGGGATACGCCCACACCGATAAACCCATCTTT.

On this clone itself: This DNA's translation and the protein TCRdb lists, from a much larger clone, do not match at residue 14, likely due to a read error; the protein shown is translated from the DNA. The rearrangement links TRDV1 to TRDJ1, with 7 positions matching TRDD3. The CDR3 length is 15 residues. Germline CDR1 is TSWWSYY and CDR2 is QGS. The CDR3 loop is CALGERGIHTDKLTF. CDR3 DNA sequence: TGTGCTCTTGGGGAACGAGGGATACACACCGATAAACTCACCTTT.

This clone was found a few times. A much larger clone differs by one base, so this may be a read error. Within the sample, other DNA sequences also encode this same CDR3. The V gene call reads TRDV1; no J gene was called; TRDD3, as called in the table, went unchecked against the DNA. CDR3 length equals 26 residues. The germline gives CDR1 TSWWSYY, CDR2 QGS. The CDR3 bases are TGTGCTCTTGGGGAACTATTGGGCCCCCGGGTTCCGTCCTTCATATACTGGGGGATACTTTATGGTAAACTCATCTTC. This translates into CALGELLGPRVPSFIYWGILYGKLIF.

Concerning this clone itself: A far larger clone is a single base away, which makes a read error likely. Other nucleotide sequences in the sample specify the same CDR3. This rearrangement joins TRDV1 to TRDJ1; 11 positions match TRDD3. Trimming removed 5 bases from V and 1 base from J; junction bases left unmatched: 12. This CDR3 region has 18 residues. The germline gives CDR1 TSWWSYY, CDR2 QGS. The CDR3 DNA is TGTGCTCTTGGGAAGCCGTACTGGGGGATAGCGGGCACCGATAAACTCATCTTT. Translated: CALGKPYWGIAGTDKLIF.

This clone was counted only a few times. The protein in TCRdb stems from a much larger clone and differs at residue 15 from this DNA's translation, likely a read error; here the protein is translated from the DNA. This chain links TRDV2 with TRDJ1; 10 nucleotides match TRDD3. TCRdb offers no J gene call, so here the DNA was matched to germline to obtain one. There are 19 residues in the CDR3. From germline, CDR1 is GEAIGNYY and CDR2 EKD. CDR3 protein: CACDPVLGDRRKYTGKLIF. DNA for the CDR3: TGTGCCTGTGACCCCGTACTGGGGGATCGAAGGAAGTACACCGGTAAACTCATCTTT.

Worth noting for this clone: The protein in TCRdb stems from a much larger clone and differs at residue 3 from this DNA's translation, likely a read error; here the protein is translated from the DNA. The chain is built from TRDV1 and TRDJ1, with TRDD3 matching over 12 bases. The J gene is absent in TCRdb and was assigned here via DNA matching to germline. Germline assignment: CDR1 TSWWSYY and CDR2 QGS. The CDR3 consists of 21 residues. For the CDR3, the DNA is TGTGCTCCTGGGGAACTACCTACCCGTACTGGGGGATACCGCATGGGCGATAAACTCATCTTT. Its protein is CAPGELPTRTGGYRMGDKLIF.

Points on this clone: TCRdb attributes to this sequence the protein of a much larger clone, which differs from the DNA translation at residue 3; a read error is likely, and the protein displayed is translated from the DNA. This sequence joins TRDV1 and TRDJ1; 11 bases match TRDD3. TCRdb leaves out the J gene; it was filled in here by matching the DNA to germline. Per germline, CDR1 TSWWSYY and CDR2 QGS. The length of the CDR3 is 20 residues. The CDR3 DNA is TGTGCTCCTGGGGAACTCTCTCCGTTAGTGGGTTTACTGGGGGATAATGAACTCATCTTT. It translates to CAPGELSPLVGLLGDNELIF.